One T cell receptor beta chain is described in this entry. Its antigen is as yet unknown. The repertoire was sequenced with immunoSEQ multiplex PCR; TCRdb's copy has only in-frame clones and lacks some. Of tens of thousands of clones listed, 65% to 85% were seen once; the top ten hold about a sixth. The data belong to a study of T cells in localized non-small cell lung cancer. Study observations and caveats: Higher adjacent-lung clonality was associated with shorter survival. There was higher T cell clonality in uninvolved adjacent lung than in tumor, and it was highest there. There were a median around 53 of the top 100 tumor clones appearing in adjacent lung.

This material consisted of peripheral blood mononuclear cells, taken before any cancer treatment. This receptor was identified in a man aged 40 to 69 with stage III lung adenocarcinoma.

CDR3 DNA sequence: TGTGCCTGGACCGTAGGAACCCCAGAAAAACTGTTTTTT. It codes for CAWTVGTPEKLFF. The rearrangement joins TRBV30 to TRBJ1-4; D gene unclear. Germline V gene sequence: CDR1 GTSNPN, CDR2 SVGIG (reference sequence). Trimming pared 4 bases from V and 8 bases from J, leaving 14 bases between. The CDR3 runs 13 residues.